Shown below are 15 T cell receptor beta chains from a single sample sequenced in a study of blood T cells in healthy people across ages. A second PCR of about 7 to 12 cycles used a sample-barcoded 5' primer and a J-beta primer mix. TCRdb re-called the 5' RACE reads with MiXCR, one entry per CDR3 protein. The data contain more than 600,000 distinct CDR3 sequences, about 25% of them singletons. The same specimen was also included in a second study, on T cells of mothers and their children.

Input material: blood. These TCRs come from a boy younger than 18 in good health.

This clonotype has just a few counts. The V call is TRBV4-3, the J call TRBJ2-5; the D gene is possibly TRBD2 (6 bases). The CDR3 contains 17 residues. Germline-derived CDR1 and CDR2 are LGHNA and YSLEER. V lost 0 bases, J lost 2 bases, and 16 bases lay in between. For the CDR3, the DNA is TGCGCCAGCAGCCAAGATCTAGTGGGGGGACCGCAAGAGACCCAGTACTTC. Its protein product is CASSQDLVGGPQETQYF.

Comment on this clonotype: One end of the junction does not line up with germline, which may come from a read error. The CDR3 loop is CASSLGDSGSKFF. The CDR3 DNA follows: TGTGCCAGCAGCTTAGGGGACTCGGGGAGTAAGTTCTTC. The rearrangement joins TRBV7-2 to TRBJ2-5; D is perhaps TRBD2 (6 bases). Germline values: CDR1 SGHTA, CDR2 FQGNSA. This CDR3 is built from 13 residues.

This chain links TRBV27 with TRBJ1-4, with TRBD1 as a possible D gene (6 bases). The V gene's germline CDR1 is MNHEY and CDR2 SMNVEV (reference sequence). This CDR3 has 14 amino acids. The V and J ends lost 2 bases and 6 bases respectively, with 10 bases between them. CDR3 in amino acids: CASSLQGSYEKLFF. DNA for the CDR3: TGTGCCAGCAGTTTACAGGGGTCCTATGAAAAACTGTTTTTT.

This clonotype was seen a handful of times. One end of the junction is discordant with germline, which a read error may explain. The rearrangement uses TRBV9 and TRBJ2-2; D possibly corresponds to TRBD2 (7 bases). The germline V gene encodes CDR1 SGDLS and CDR2 YYNGEE. CDR3 length: 15 amino acids. CDR3 in amino acids: CASSVGGRNTGELFF. CDR3 sequence (DNA): TGTGCCAGCAGCGTGGGGGGGCGAAACACCGGGGAGTTGTTTTTT.

The rearrangement links TRBV28 to TRBJ1-2; D is unresolved. The germline V and J ends were trimmed by 2 bases and 8 bases, with 15 bases remaining between them. The CDR3 is 14 residues long. CDR1 MDHEN and CDR2 SYDVKM come from the germline V gene. The CDR3 DNA follows: TGTGCCAGCAGTTTAGGGGAAGAGGCGGGGGGCTACACCTTC. Protein sequence: CASSLGEEAGGYTF.

Only one count was recorded for this clonotype. This chain joins TRBV5-1 and TRBJ2-7, with 10 bases that match TRBD1. V was clipped by 6 bases and J by 2 bases; unmatched bases: 2. CDR1 SGHRS and CDR2 YFSETQ come from the germline V gene. This CDR3 is built from 13 residues. For the CDR3, the DNA is TGCGCCAGCACTGGACAGGGGGCCTACGAGCAGTACTTC. It translates to CASTGQGAYEQYF.

The chain couples TRBV5-1 to TRBJ2-2; a possible D gene is TRBD1 (6 bases). The CDR3 has 16 residues. V was cut by 5 bases and J by 6 bases, with 20 bases left in between. CDR1 and CDR2 from the germline V gene are SGHRS and YFSETQ. The CDR3 coding sequence is TGCGCCAGCAGTAAAGGGGGACCCTCAGCCCCCGGGGAGCTGTTTTTT. Residues: CASSKGGPSAPGELFF.

V usage is TRBV2 and J usage is TRBJ2-5, with 7 bases aligning to TRBD1. Matching the DNA end better, TRBJ2-1 makes the J call doubtful. CDR1 is SNHLY and CDR2 is FYNNEI in the germline V gene. The CDR3 is made up of 14 amino acids. CDR3 residues: CASNQAGGVDEQFF. CDR3 bases: TGTGCCAGCAATCAGGCAGGGGGTGTTGATGAGCAGTTCTTC.

The chain is built from TRBV5-6 and TRBJ2-7, with TRBD2 identical over 7 bases. CDR1 is SGHDT and CDR2 is YYEEEE in the germline V gene. V dropped 4 bases and J dropped 4; count of bases not matched to a gene: 11. The CDR3 contains 15 residues. The CDR3 nucleotides read TGTGCCAGCAGCCATGACACCGCCGGGAGGTACGAGCAGTACTTC. This translates into CASSHDTAGRYEQYF.

This clonotype was found a few times. This chain uses TRBV18 with TRBJ2-1; a possible D gene is TRBD1 (5 bases). The DNA end is more similar to TRBJ2-5, so the J call may be wrong. This CDR3 is 13 amino acids long. CDR1 is KGHSH and CDR2 is LQKENI in the germline V gene. DNA for the CDR3: TGTGCCAGCTCACCAGCAGGGCTCGAGACCCAGTACTTC. This sequence encodes CASSPAGLETQYF.

The chain recombines TRBV6-6 with TRBJ2-6; D unresolved. The germline V and J ends were trimmed by 0 bases and 0 bases, with 6 bases remaining between them. Germline V lookup: CDR1 MNHNY, CDR2 SVGAGI (reference sequence). CDR3 size: 16 residues. The CDR3 sequence: CASSYSNPSGANVLTF. The CDR3 region has the DNA TGTGCCAGCAGTTACTCGAATCCCTCTGGGGCCAACGTCCTGACTTTC.

This clonotype was detected only a few times. The J gene is TRBJ2-1, the V gene TRBV29-1; tentatively, D is TRBD2 (5 bases). The CDR3 spans 17 residues. Trimming cost V 1 base and J 0 bases, with 16 bases left between them. CDR1 is SQVTM, CDR2 ANQGSEA, per germline. The CDR3 sequence: CSVEGLVGESSYNEQFF. The DNA of the CDR3 is TGCAGCGTTGAAGGGCTAGTGGGAGAAAGCTCCTACAATGAGCAGTTCTTC.

V and J are TRBV7-6 and TRBJ2-5; tentative D call: TRBD1 (6 bases). Judging by the DNA end, TRBJ2-7 fits better; the J call may be wrong. The CDR3 runs 14 residues. Germline CDR1 and CDR2: SGHVS and FNYEAQ. CDR3 DNA sequence: TGTGCCAGCAGCTTTGAGCAGGGGACCTACGAGCAGTACTTC. Translation: CASSFEQGTYEQYF.

This sequence joins TRBV9 and TRBJ2-1; 8 positions agree with TRBD2. The length of the CDR3 is 15 residues. The J segment lost 4 bases and the V segment lost 4 bases, leaving 7 bases of the junction unmatched. In germline, CDR1 is SGDLS, CDR2 YYNGEE. Here the CDR3 DNA reads TGTGCCAGCAGCTGGGGACTAGGCCTTTACAATGAGCAGTTCTTC. Translated, it gives CASSWGLGLYNEQFF.

V usage is TRBV4-2 and J usage is TRBJ1-1; D is ambiguous. Germline V gene data show CDR1 as LGHNA and CDR2 as YNFKEQ. This CDR3 comprises 13 residues. V was pared by 1 base and J by 6 bases, with 9 bases between. In nucleotides, the CDR3 is TGTGCCAGCAGCCAAGTAATAGGAGCTGAAGCTTTCTTT. Translated, it gives CASSQVIGAEAFF.